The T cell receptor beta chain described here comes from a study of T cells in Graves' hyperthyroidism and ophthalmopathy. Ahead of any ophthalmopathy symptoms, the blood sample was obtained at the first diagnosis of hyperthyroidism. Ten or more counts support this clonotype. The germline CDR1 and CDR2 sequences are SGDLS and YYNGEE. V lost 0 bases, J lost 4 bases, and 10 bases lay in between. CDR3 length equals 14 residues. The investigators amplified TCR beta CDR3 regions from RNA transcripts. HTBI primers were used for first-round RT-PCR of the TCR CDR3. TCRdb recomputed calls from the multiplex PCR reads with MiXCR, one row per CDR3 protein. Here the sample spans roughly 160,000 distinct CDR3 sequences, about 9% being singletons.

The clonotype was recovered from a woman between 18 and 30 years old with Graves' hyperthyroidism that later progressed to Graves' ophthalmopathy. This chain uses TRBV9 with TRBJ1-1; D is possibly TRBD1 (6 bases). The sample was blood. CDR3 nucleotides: TGTGCCAGCAGCGTAGCGGGGGCTGGCACTGAAGCTTTCTTT. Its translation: CASSVAGAGTEAFF.